This TCR beta chain was identified during a study of response to subunit inactivated influenza vaccine. The ends lost 2 bases at V and 5 bases at J; junction bases unmatched: 13. Germline CDR1 and CDR2: SGHAT and FQNNGV. This CDR3 has 18 residues. Study-level points and caveats: Researchers suggested that each seasonal influenza vaccination recruits few new T cells.

MiXCR, applied by TCRdb to the RT-PCR reads, yields one record per CDR3 protein. The repertoire consists of about 520,000 distinct CDR3 sequences, with around 9.9% occurring once and the leading ten covering 10% to 15%. A remark on this clonotype: The antigen is not known.

The sample here was PBMCs from blood, taken more than 35 days after vaccination. This receptor was identified in a man in his forties or fifties who received an inactivated influenza vaccine. The chain combines TRBV11-2 with TRBJ2-2; 8 nucleotides line up with TRBD2. The CDR3 DNA reads as TGTGCCAGCAGCTTATTAAGTCGGGGGGGAGCGGGGACCGGGGAGCTGTTTTTT. Its protein product is CASSLLSRGGAGTGELFF.